Reported below is one T cell receptor beta chain. RNA, at about 0.45 to 1 ug, was reverse transcribed with random hexamers. From the immunoSEQ multiplex PCR reads, TCRdb called clonotypes with MiXCR, one entry per CDR3 protein. The sample lists roughly 120,000 distinct CDR3 sequences, about 93% seen once, with more than 0.075% in the top ten. V gave up 6 bases and J gave up 8 bases, with 22 bases separating them. This CDR3 is built from 15 residues. CDR1 and CDR2 (germline): SEHNR, FQNEAQ (reference sequence). Age- and sex-matched healthy donors served as the control group. TEMRA cells were FACS-enriched, with CD8+ and CD4+ T cells isolated negatively. This sample was taken from a study of CD8 T cells in Susac syndrome.

The TCR comes from a human donor in good health. Sequencing was performed on CD4+ T cells from PBMCs. This chain joins TRBV7-9 and TRBJ1-1, with D possibly matching TRBD1 (5 bases). The CDR3 protein is CASSPSMRGEVEAFF. CDR3 nucleotides: TGTGCCAGCAGTCCCTCTATGAGGGGCGAAGTAGAAGCTTTCTTT.